The source of this TCR beta chain is a study of beta chain features in type 1 diabetes. In the study overall: Sorted cells from all samples, numbering over 85,000,000, were examined. The study, taken as a whole, reports: Any HLA-type effect on TCRB rearrangement remained unresolved here. TCRB CDR3s from Type 1 diabetes patients were moderately but significantly shorter in all four CD4+ subsets.

Note on this clone: Its antigen is as yet unknown.

The germline V gene has CDR1 SGHTA and CDR2 FQGNSA. The CDR3 spans 12 residues. V lost 5 bases and J lost 13, with 15 bases in between. The isolated RNA, all of it, was reverse transcribed, so expressed TCRB transcripts were what got sequenced. Assay used: immunoSEQ multiplex PCR; TCRdb lists only in-frame clones, some missing. The sample lists 400,000 to 500,000 clones; over 11% were seen once. CD45RO/CCR7/CD25/CD127/CD95/CD27 staining was used to isolate CD4+ naive, central memory, regulatory and stem cell-like memory cells by sorting. This rearrangement joins TRBV7-2 to TRBJ2-4; unclear D gene. The source of this sequence is a man between 25 and 39 years old in good health. Source material: naive CD4+ T cells from blood. DNA for the CDR3: TGTGCCAGCAGCCAATTTAAGGGTTCGCAGTACTTC. This sequence encodes CASSQFKGSQYF. Using reference TRBV7-2 and TRBJ2-4 for the parts outside the CDR3, the full variable domain is GAGVSQSPSNKVTEKGKDVELRCDPISGHTALYWYRQSLGQGLEFLIYFQGNSAPDKSGLPSDRFSAERTGGSVSTLTIQRTQQEDSAVYLCASSQFKGSQYFGAGTRLSVL.